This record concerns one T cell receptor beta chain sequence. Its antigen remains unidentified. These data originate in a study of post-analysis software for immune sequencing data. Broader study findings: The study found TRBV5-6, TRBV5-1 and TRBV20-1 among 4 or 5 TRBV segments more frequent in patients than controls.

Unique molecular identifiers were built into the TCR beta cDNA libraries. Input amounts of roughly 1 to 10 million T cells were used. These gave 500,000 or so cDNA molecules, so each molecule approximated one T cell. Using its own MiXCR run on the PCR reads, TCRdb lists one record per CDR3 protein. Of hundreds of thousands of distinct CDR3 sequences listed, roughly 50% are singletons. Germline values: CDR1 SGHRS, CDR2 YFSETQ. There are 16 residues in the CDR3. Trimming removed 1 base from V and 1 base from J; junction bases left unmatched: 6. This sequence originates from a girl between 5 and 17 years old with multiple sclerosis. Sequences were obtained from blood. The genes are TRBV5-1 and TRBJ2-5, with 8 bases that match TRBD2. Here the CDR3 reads CASSLSAGGIQETQYF. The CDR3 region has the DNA TGCGCCAGCAGCTTGTCCGCGGGAGGTATCCAAGAGACCCAGTACTTC. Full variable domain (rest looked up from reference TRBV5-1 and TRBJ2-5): KAGVTQTPRYLIKTRGQQVTLSCSPISGHRSVSWYQQTPGQGLQFLFEYFSETQRNKGNFPGRFSGRQFSNSRSEMNVSTLELGDSALYLCASSLSAGGIQETQYFGPGTRLLVL.